This entry lists 29 T cell receptor beta chains sequenced from one sample in a study of human T cells and chemical hapten exposure. TCRdb recomputed calls from the 5' RACE reads with MiXCR, one row per CDR3 protein. The table shows under 150,000 distinct CDR3 sequences, with around 20% occurring only once. Researchers extracted total RNA from unfractionated whole blood. The source is a human donor in good health.

The V call is TRBV11-2, the J call TRBJ2-1; TRBD2 aligns across 11 bases. The CDR3 has 14 residues. Germline-derived CDR1 and CDR2 are SGHAT and FQNNGV. With V trimmed by 8 bases and J by 8 bases, 8 bases remained unmatched. CDR3 loop: CASGATSGSDEQFF. In DNA form, the CDR3 reads TGTGCCAGCGGCGCCACTAGCGGGAGTGATGAGCAGTTCTTC.

This clonotype was detected only a few times. This CDR3 reads CASSFHRALNTGELFF. Here the CDR3 DNA reads TGTGCCAGCAGCTTCCACAGGGCCTTGAACACCGGGGAGCTGTTTTTT. The chain has TRBV7-9 and TRBJ2-2; the D gene is possibly TRBD1 (6 bases). This CDR3 spans 16 amino acids. The germline V gene encodes CDR1 SEHNR and CDR2 FQNEAQ (reference sequence). V shed 3 bases and J shed 1 base, with 12 bases lying between them. Based on the CDR3 plus reference TRBV7-9 and TRBJ2-2, the full variable domain is DTGVSQNPRHKITKRGQNVTFRCDPISEHNRLYWYRQTLGQGPEFLTYFQNEAQLEKSRLLSDRFSAERPKGSFSTLEIQRTEQGDSAMYLCASSFHRALNTGELFFGEGSRLTVL.

This clonotype turned up a few times. The genes are TRBV3-1 and TRBJ1-2; D gene uncertain. Looked up from germline, CDR1 is LGHDT and CDR2 is YNNKEL (reference sequence). The CDR3 totals 13 residues. Trimming left V 3 bases short and J 3 bases short, with 8 bases between. CDR3 amino acids: CASSQLQDYGYTF. For the CDR3, the DNA is TGTGCCAGCAGCCAGCTGCAAGACTATGGCTACACCTTC. Looking up the rest from reference TRBV3-1 and TRBJ1-2 gives the full variable domain: DTAVSQTPKYLVTQMGNDKSIKCEQNLGHDTMYWYKQDSKKFLKIMFSYNNKELIINETVPNRFSPKSPDKAHLNLHINSLELGDSAVYFCASSQLQDYGYTFGSGTRLTVV.

The chain joins TRBV5-1 to TRBJ2-7; 8 nucleotides align to TRBD2. CDR3 length equals 15 residues. Germline V gene sequence: CDR1 SGHRS, CDR2 YFSETQ. The V and J ends lost 4 bases and 2 bases, in that order; junction bases with no gene match: 8. The CDR3 coding sequence is TGCGCCAGCAGCCCCCTCCCGGGACTAGCCTACGAGCAGTACTTC. Its translation: CASSPLPGLAYEQYF.

The V call is TRBV28, the J call TRBJ1-1, with D tentatively TRBD1 (6 bases). Trimming shortened V by 10 bases and J by 2 bases, and 17 bases separated the two germline ends. There are 14 residues in the CDR3. Germline V gene data show CDR1 as MDHEN and CDR2 as SYDVKM. The CDR3 protein is CATGDPPPNTEAFF. The CDR3 DNA reads TGTGCCACAGGGGACCCCCCCCCCAACACTGAAGCTTTCTTT.

This clonotype was detected a few times. This rearrangement joins TRBV5-6 to TRBJ1-3, with 11 bases lining up with TRBD1. Per the germline V gene, CDR1 is SGHDT and CDR2 is YYEEEE. The CDR3 totals 15 residues. The J segment lost 10 bases and the V segment lost 3 bases, leaving 9 bases of the junction unmatched. CDR3 nucleotide sequence: TGTGCCAGCAGCTGGGCCGGGACAGGGGGAATGACCATATATTTT. Encoded protein: CASSWAGTGGMTIYF.

The chain carries TRBV5-5 and TRBJ1-5, with D hard to call. The length of the CDR3 is 17 residues. CDR1 SGHKS and CDR2 YYEKEE come from the germline V gene (reference sequence). The ends were cut back, 2 bases at V and 6 bases at J, with 21 bases in the middle. CDR3 sequence reads: CASSFTITASGGQPQHF. CDR3 nucleotide sequence: TGTGCCAGCAGCTTTACAATTACAGCCTCGGGAGGTCAGCCCCAGCATTTT.

J is TRBJ2-7 and V is TRBV6-2 or TRBV6-3; D gene uncertain. The CDR3 is made up of 14 amino acids. Trimming took off 7 bases at V and 0 bases at J, with 13 bases between the two ends. The germline V gene has CDR1 MNHEY and CDR2 SVGEGT. CDR3 bases: TGTGCCAGCAAATCCCTCCCAGTCTCCTACGAGCAGTACTTC. Translation: CASKSLPVSYEQYF.

The gene calls are TRBV27 and TRBJ2-7; D ambiguous. Trimming removed 2 bases at V and 2 bases at J, with 13 bases between. Per germline, CDR1 MNHEY and CDR2 SMNVEV (reference sequence). This CDR3 comprises 15 residues. The CDR3 sequence is CASSLGMRRPYEQYF. In nucleotides, the CDR3 is TGTGCCAGCAGTTTAGGGATGCGACGGCCCTACGAGCAGTACTTC.

V and J are TRBV27 and TRBJ1-3; D gene ambiguous. Germline V gene sequence: CDR1 MNHEY, CDR2 SMNVEV (reference sequence). CDR3 length equals 15 residues. Trimming removed 2 bases from V and 0 bases from J, with 8 bases in between. CDR3 region: CASSLGYTSGNTIYF. The CDR3 bases are TGTGCCAGCAGTTTAGGATATACCTCTGGAAACACCATATATTTT.

Ten or more counts support this clonotype. The chain carries TRBV28 and TRBJ2-2, with a weak D call TRBD1 (5 bases). The germline V gene encodes CDR1 MDHEN and CDR2 SYDVKM. V lost 3 bases and J lost 2, with 10 bases in between. The CDR3 is 15 residues long. CDR3 region: CASSLVDRNTGELFF. CDR3 DNA: TGTGCCAGCAGTTTGGTAGACAGAAACACCGGGGAGCTGTTTTTT.

The CDR3: CASSAGSYEQYF. CDR3 DNA: TGTGCCAGCAGTGCCGGATCCTACGAGCAGTACTTC. V usage is TRBV12-3 or TRBV12-4 and J usage is TRBJ2-7; D is unclear. This CDR3 region has 12 residues. The ends were cut back, 5 bases at V and 1 base at J, with 6 bases in the middle.

Only a few counts were recorded for this clonotype. This chain uses TRBV20-1 with TRBJ2-7; 8 nucleotides agree with TRBD2. The CDR3 sequence is 14 residues long. Germline-derived CDR1 and CDR2 are DFQATT and SNEGSKA (reference sequence). Trimming at V came to 3 bases and at J to 5 bases, leaving 9 bases not matched to a gene. CDR3 in DNA: TGCAGTGCTAGCGATCACGGGAGGGAGGACGAGCAGTACTTC. Translation: CSASDHGREDEQYF.

This clonotype showed up just a few times. This sequence joins TRBV7-8 and TRBJ1-5, with 9 bases that match TRBD1. This CDR3 spans 15 amino acids. The junction had 4 bases not matched to a gene; V was cut back by 6 bases and J by 1 base. From germline, CDR1 is SGHVS and CDR2 FQNEAQ. The CDR3 protein is CASSRTGESNQPQHF. The DNA for the CDR3 is TGTGCCAGCAGTAGGACAGGGGAAAGCAATCAGCCCCAGCATTTT. The entire variable domain, with the rest obtained from reference TRBV7-8 and TRBJ1-5, is as follows: GAGVSQSPRYKVAKRGQDVALRCDPISGHVSLFWYQQALGQGPEFLTYFQNEAQLDKSGLPSDRFFAERPEGSVSTLKIQRTQQEDSAVYLCASSRTGESNQPQHFGDGTRLSIL.

There are a few counts of this clonotype. The chain couples TRBV10-3 to TRBJ2-2; perhaps TRBD1 as D (5 bases). Per the germline V gene, CDR1 is ENHRY and CDR2 is SYGVKD. The CDR3 is made up of 13 amino acids. Trimming took off 9 bases at V and 6 bases at J, with 14 bases between the two ends. The CDR3 sequence: CAIRGEVSGELFF. DNA for the CDR3: TGTGCCATTAGGGGCGAGGTTTCCGGGGAGCTGTTTTTT.

The chain uses TRBV30 and TRBJ1-3, with D unresolved. V was clipped by 0 bases and J by 0 bases, with 6 bases between them. This CDR3 contains 14 residues. Germline assignment: CDR1 GTSNPN and CDR2 SVGIG (reference sequence). CDR3 sequence: CAWSVGTSGNTIYF. The CDR3 DNA follows: TGTGCCTGGAGTGTTGGTACCTCTGGAAACACCATATATTTT.

There are a few counts of this clonotype. The chain has TRBV6-4 and TRBJ2-1, with D unclear. Germline V gene sequence: CDR1 MRHNA, CDR2 SNTAGT. This CDR3 has 16 residues. The V end was cut by 3 bases, the J end by 2 bases, with 14 bases between. The CDR3 DNA is TGTGCCAGCAGTGATTCAACCTATACCCCCTACAATGAGCAGTTCTTC. It yields the protein CASSDSTYTPYNEQFF.

This chain links TRBV20-1 with TRBJ2-7, with D maybe TRBD1 (5 bases). This CDR3 region has 13 residues. With 8 bases removed from V and 0 bases from J, the gap between germline ends came to 14 bases. Looked up from germline, CDR1 is DFQATT and CDR2 is SNEGSKA (reference sequence). CDR3 residues: CSPSQGNSYEQYF. CDR3 nucleotides: TGCAGTCCTTCCCAGGGCAACTCCTACGAGCAGTACTTC.

The chain has TRBV28 and TRBJ2-7; D call uncertain. V gave up 3 bases and J gave up 0 bases, with 15 bases separating them. CDR3 length equals 16 residues. Germline V gene lookup returns CDR1 MDHEN and CDR2 SYDVKM. CDR3 loop: CASSFELNTPSYEQYF. In DNA, the CDR3 is TGTGCCAGCAGTTTTGAGTTGAACACCCCCTCCTACGAGCAGTACTTC.

This clonotype was counted many times. The chain combines TRBV27 with TRBJ1-5; 7 nucleotides align to TRBD1. CDR1 MNHEY and CDR2 SMNVEV come from the germline V gene (reference sequence). The CDR3 sequence is 15 residues long. V trimming: 2 bases; J trimming: 2 bases; junction bases outside the gene matches: 3. In DNA form, the CDR3 reads TGTGCCAGCAGTTTAACAGGGGTAGGCAATCAGCCCCAGCATTTT. As protein: CASSLTGVGNQPQHF.

A few counts support this clonotype. V gene TRBV9 combines with J gene TRBJ2-4; 9 bases fit TRBD1. This CDR3 is 14 amino acids long. CDR1 and CDR2 from the germline V gene are SGDLS and YYNGEE. V shed 0 bases and J 7 bases; nucleotides not matched to a gene: 2. CDR3 region: CASSVGGTGNIQYF. CDR3 bases: TGTGCCAGCAGCGTAGGGGGGACAGGGAACATTCAGTACTTC. The complete variable domain, with remaining parts taken from reference TRBV9 and TRBJ2-4, reads DSGVTQTPKHLITATGQRVTLRCSPRSGDLSVYWYQQSLDQGLQFLIQYYNGEERAKGNILERFSAQQFPDLHSELNLSSLELGDSALYFCASSVGGTGNIQYFGAGTRLSVL.

This chain connects TRBV7-3 to TRBJ1-6; possibly TRBD1 for D (5 bases). The germline V gene encodes CDR1 SGHTA and CDR2 FQGTGA. The CDR3 consists of 15 residues. V was trimmed by 2 bases and J by 6 bases, leaving 11 bases between them. The CDR3 region is CASSLSGGGNSPLHF. The CDR3 region has the DNA TGTGCCAGCAGCTTATCAGGTGGGGGTAATTCACCCCTCCACTTT. Drawing the rest from reference TRBV7-3 and TRBJ1-6, the complete variable domain is GAGVSQTPSNKVTEKGKYVELRCDPISGHTALYWYRQSLGQGPEFLIYFQGTGAADDSGLPNDRFFAVRPEGSVSTLKIQRTERGDSAVYLCASSLSGGGNSPLHFGNGTRLTVT.

This clonotype occurred a few times. This chain joins TRBV20-1 and TRBJ1-4; a weak D match, TRBD1 (5 bases). CDR3 length: 15 residues. Germline V gives CDR1 DFQATT, CDR2 SNEGSKA (reference sequence). V lost 2 bases and J lost 8, with 18 bases in between. CDR3 sequence (DNA): TGCAGTGCTAGACCACCCGGGCGACACAGGGAAAAACTGTTTTTT. This codes for CSARPPGRHREKLFF.

This clonotype was recorded a few times. The junction departs from germline at one end; a sequencing error may be responsible. The rearrangement joins TRBV28 to TRBJ1-2; maybe TRBD1 (5 bases). This CDR3 is built from 19 residues. Per germline, CDR1 MDHEN and CDR2 SYDVKM. Here the CDR3 DNA reads TGTGCCAGCAGTACAAAATTGTGGCAGGGCCGACCGACTAACTATGGCGACACCTTC. Translated: CASSTKLWQGRPTNYGDTF.

The chain joins TRBV5-4 to TRBJ2-3; 10 nucleotides agree with TRBD2. The germline V gene has CDR1 SGHNT and CDR2 YYREEE (reference sequence). The length of the CDR3 is 16 residues. V was pared by 1 base and J by 4 bases, with 6 bases of the junction left unmatched. The CDR3 protein is CASSLSGRAGADTQYF. CDR3 nucleotide sequence: TGTGCCAGCAGCTTGAGCGGGAGGGCCGGGGCAGATACGCAGTATTTT.

The chain is built from TRBV6-5 and TRBJ1-1; D not resolved. This CDR3 contains 12 residues. Trimming took off 7 bases at V and 5 bases at J, with 11 bases between the two ends. The germline V gene encodes CDR1 MNHEY and CDR2 SVGAGI. CDR3 loop: CASTAPGTEAFF. The DNA of the CDR3 is TGTGCCAGCACCGCCCCGGGTACTGAAGCTTTCTTT.

V and J are TRBV25-1 and TRBJ2-7, with D perhaps matching TRBD1 or TRBD2 (5 bases each). CDR1 and CDR2 from the germline V gene are MGHDK and SYGVNS. This CDR3 contains 13 residues. V was clipped by 6 bases and J by 0 bases, with 9 bases between them. The CDR3 DNA is TGTGCCAGCAGGGGACGGAACTCCTACGAGCAGTACTTC. This gives the protein CASRGRNSYEQYF.

J is TRBJ2-3 and V is TRBV29-1; D may be TRBD2 (5 bases). The V end was cut by 5 bases, the J end by 0 bases, with 15 bases between. Germline loops: CDR1 SQVTM, CDR2 ANQGSEA. This CDR3 contains 15 residues. CDR3 DNA: TGCAGCGTTCCCGACCCTAGCCATAGCACAGATACGCAGTATTTT. Translation: CSVPDPSHSTDTQYF.

This clonotype was seen ten or more times. The chain has TRBV6-6 and TRBJ1-4; TRBD1 aligns across 8 bases. Germline CDR1 MNHNY, CDR2 SVGAGI (reference sequence). The CDR3 consists of 15 residues. With 3 bases clipped from V and 6 bases from J, the junction kept 6 bases outside the gene matches. CDR3 in amino acids: CASSYPDRGDEKLFF. DNA of the CDR3: TGTGCCAGCAGTTATCCCGACAGGGGAGATGAAAAACTGTTTTTT.